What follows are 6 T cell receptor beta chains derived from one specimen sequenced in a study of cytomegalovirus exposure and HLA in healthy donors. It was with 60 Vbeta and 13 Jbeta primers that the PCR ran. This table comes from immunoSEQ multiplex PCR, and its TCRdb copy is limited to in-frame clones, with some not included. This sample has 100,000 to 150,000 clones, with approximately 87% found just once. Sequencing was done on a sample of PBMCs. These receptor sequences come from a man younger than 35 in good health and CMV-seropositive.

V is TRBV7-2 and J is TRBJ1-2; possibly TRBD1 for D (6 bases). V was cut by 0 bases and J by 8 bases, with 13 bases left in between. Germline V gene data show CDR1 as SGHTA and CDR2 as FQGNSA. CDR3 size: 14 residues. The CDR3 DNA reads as TGTGCCAGCAGCTTAGCGGGGCAGGGACAAGGCTACACCTTC. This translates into CASSLAGQGQGYTF.

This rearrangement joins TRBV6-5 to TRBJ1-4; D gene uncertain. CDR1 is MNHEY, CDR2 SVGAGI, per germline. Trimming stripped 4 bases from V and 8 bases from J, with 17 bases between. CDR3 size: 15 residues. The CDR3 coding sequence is TGTGCCAGCAGTTTGTCGGGGTATAGTCAGGAAAAACTGTTTTTT. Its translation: CASSLSGYSQEKLFF.

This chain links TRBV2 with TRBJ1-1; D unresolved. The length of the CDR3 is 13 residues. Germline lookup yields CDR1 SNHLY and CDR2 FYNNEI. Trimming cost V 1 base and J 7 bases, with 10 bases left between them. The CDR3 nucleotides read TGTGCCAGCAGTGAAGAATGGGCCGGTGAAGCTTTCTTT. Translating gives CASSEEWAGEAFF.

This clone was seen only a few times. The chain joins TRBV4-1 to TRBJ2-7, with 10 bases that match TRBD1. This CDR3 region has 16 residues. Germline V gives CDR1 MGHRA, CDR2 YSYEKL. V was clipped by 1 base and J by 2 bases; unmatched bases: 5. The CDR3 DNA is TGCGCCAGCAGCCAAGTCCTGACAGGGGGCACCTACGAGCAGTACTTC. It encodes CASSQVLTGGTYEQYF.

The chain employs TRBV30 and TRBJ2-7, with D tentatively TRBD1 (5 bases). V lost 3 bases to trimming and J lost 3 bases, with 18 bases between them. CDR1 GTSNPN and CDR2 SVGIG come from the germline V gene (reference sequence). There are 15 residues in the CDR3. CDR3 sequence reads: CAWSLSPGSHYEQYF. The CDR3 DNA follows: TGTGCCTGGAGCCTAAGCCCAGGGTCGCACTACGAGCAGTACTTC.

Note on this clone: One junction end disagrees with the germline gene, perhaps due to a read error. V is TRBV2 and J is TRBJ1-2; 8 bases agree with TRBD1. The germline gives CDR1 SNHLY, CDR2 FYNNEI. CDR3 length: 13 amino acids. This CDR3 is CVSKRTGLGGYTF. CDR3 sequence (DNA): TGTGTCAGCAAGAGGACAGGGTTAGGCGGCTACACCTTC.